One T cell receptor (beta chain) is described in this entry. What this receptor recognizes is not known. Base qualities are missing; no much larger clone stands one base away. This specimen comes from a study of blood T cell repertoires in COVID-19 (TCRdb year 2020). At the level of the whole study: The collaborator samples originated in the United States, Italy and Spain and spanned the acute and convalescent phases of COVID-19. Samples came from the ongoing ImmuneRACE study (first 160 participants) plus 1,254 subjects from 6 global collaborators. The material from the prospective study consisted of cDNA or gDNA derived from T cells, B-cell-depleted T cells, or PBMCs. The repertoires were made available in a free public database intended to serve as a resource for research on the immune response to SARS-CoV-2. Where available, HLA class I and class II types were taken from metadata supplied by the sample provider and were not determined by assay-based typing. Nearly every sample came with metadata listing a de-identified subject ID, COVID-19 status, age in years and sex. Subjects who had been exposed to COVID-19, were actively infected with it, or had recovered from it provided the deeply sampled blood TCRbeta repertoires that made up the dataset.

Overall study results and their limits: How much clinical and demographic metadata was included differed by source and by participant, and the metadata was provided uncurated.

Based on the germline V gene (reference sequence), the CDR1 and CDR2 sequences are GTSNPN and SVGIG. The junction carries 19 bases between V and J, which are trimmed by 6 bases and 5 bases respectively. There are 15 amino acids in the CDR3, from cysteine to phenylalanine inclusive. Solely the CDR3 DNA is kept, with 45 bases framed from the first base. Participants in the prospective study were aged roughly 18 to 95 years, lived in under 30 United States geographic areas, and enrolled through a virtual design. In the prospective study, cohorts were assigned on the basis of participant-reported clinical history obtained from a screening survey and a study questionnaire. Exposed participants had been in contact with someone with a PCR-confirmed or clinician-diagnosed COVID-19 case within 2 weeks of study entry. In the prospective study, mobile phlebotomists collected whole blood, serum and a nasopharyngeal or oropharyngeal swab from each participant. Prospective study participants could optionally give additional blood draws and questionnaires over an approximately 2-month period. Blood samples from the prospective study were shipped frozen or at room temperature prior to DNA extraction.

The immunoSEQ Assay, a bias-controlled multiplex PCR, was used to amplify TCRbeta CDR3 regions from genomic DNA. Turning to the authors' computational methods: The number of nucleated cells in each sample was estimated by amplification of reference gene primers within the assay. Sequence reads were collapsed and filtered to measure the absolute abundance of every unique TCRbeta CDR3 rearrangement. Productive Simpson clonality was computed per sample as the square root of Simpson's diversity index over productive rearrangements. The table comes from immuneACCESS by way of TCRdb, which keeps in-frame sequences with V and J called. Part of the clones is missing from these tables; in studies checked, under half for an unresolved V gene and the rest for unknown reasons. V and J calls and clone size are those listed in that table; D and trimming were worked out from the DNA. The sample includes a few hundred thousand clones, with around nine tenths observed a single time. The top ten clones comprise roughly 2.9% of the sample.

The sequence derives from a woman aged 45-65 years who had been exposed to COVID-19. The rearranged chain carries TRBV30 and TRBJ2-2; perhaps TRBD1 is the D gene, with 7 bases matching. Sequenced material: PBMCs or T cells enriched from blood (not recorded which). The DNA sequence follows: TGTGCCTGCGGAGCGCGGTCAGGGGGGACCGGGGAGCTGTTTTTT. This yields the protein CACGARSGGTGELFF.